The entry below describes one TCR beta chain. Its antigen target is currently unknown. The CDR3 ends on some other residue instead of the conserved phenylalanine or tryptophan, so this is likely a read error. The sample belongs to a study of tumor-infiltrating lymphocytes in primary liver carcinoma (TCRdb year 2017). Looking at the study overall: Of the five patients (three men and two women, aged 30 to 69 years), four had hepatocellular carcinoma and one had combined HCC and intrahepatic cholangiocarcinoma. Tumors of the five patients were stage T1-T3 N0M0 with maximum diameters of 4.2 to 10 cm. Samples yielded roughly 3.5 to 7.13 million productive TCRbeta reads; read depth did not differ significantly between tissue types. To link TCRbeta repertoire diversity with the local molecular phenotype, the approximately 25 tumor region samples were profiled using Agilent mRNA microarrays. Technical replicate repertoires showed high reproducibility, with mean shared-clone rates about 0.86 and correlation coefficients above 0.95. TCRbeta repertoire sequencing covered about 35 specimens from 5 patients: 25 tumor regions, 5 adjacent noncancerous liver tissues and 5 peripheral blood samples. TCRbeta repertoire sequencing, expression microarrays and whole-exome sequencing were combined in the study across five regions of each liver tumor, with adjacent normal tissue and blood also included.

The investigation overall reported the following: The top 250 clones made up a significantly larger repertoire fraction in tumors than in blood (p = 0.039). Comparison of CD4+ and CD8+ T cell repertoires was precluded by the use of bulk unsorted samples. Consistent with antigen-driven expansion, pairs of tumor regions showed higher repertoire overlap (mean about 35%) than either tumor-adjacent pairs (about 17%) or tumor-blood pairs (approximately 14%). Only the TCR beta chain was sequenced, which likely underestimates true repertoire diversity because unpaired alpha chains were not captured. Only about 7.5-25% of top clones were found in all five regions of a tumor, suggesting spatial heterogeneity of tumor-infiltrating T cells. With just 4 or 5 patients in the study, the authors point out that the findings should be validated in a larger study.

Total RNA and DNA were co-extracted from roughly 18-30 mg of bulk tissue with the AllPrep DNA/RNA mini kit, without cell sorting. Five patients with histopathologically diagnosed primary liver carcinoma underwent surgical resection in China between 2015 and 2016. Chronic HBV infection was present in the patients, and the patients were treatment-naive at sampling. Each tumor was sampled at five spatially separated regions: the tumor centre plus the superior, inferior, left-lateral and right-lateral poles. Histology showed that every tumor sample contained more than 75% viable tumor cells. Fresh tumor and adjacent tissue pieces were bisected, with one half stored in RNAlater at -80 degrees C and the other half sent for histology. TCRbeta-specific cDNA was reverse-transcribed from roughly 500 ng total RNA using a constant-region primer and ProtoScript II reverse transcriptase. The TCRbeta libraries were prepared through three rounds of nested multiplex PCR following a slightly modified ARM-PCR procedure. A final 25-cycle PCR with Deep VentR polymerase added sample barcodes and Illumina adapters. Before sequencing, amplicons of 200-500 bp were purified from gel using a QIAquick gel extraction kit. An Illumina HiSeq 2500 was used to sequence the TCRbeta amplicons with 250-bp paired-end reads. The published analysis was carried out like this. Trimmomatic v0.33 was used to quality-trim the reads, and FLASH v1.2.11 was used to merge paired reads so that full CDR3 sequences could be recovered. V, D and J germline segments were assigned to the rearranged TCRbeta sequences by MiGEC v1.2.1b. Clonotype statistics and Shannon-Wiener diversity indices were calculated with VDJtools v1.0.0. Except for diversity analysis, only the 250 most abundant clonotypes of each sample were used in subsequent analyses to reduce sampling bias. The public reads were quality trimmed at Q25 with fastp and then assembled into clones with MiXCR by TCRdb, keeping productive beta chains. CDR3 protein duplicates are merged, each entry listing the most common genes and DNA. V and J calls and clone size were set by TCRdb, not the authors. The sample records approximately 190,000 distinct CDR3 sequences, over 80% of which are singletons. The ten largest clones capture around 18% of the sample.

The clonotype comes from a man aged 35 to 55 with primary liver carcinoma and hepatitis B virus infection. The specimen sequenced was tumor tissue from primary liver carcinoma.

The sequenced DNA is TGTGCGAGCGGACTCCCTCCGGCGGGAGAAGGGGAGCAGTACTTA. It is translated as CASGLPPAGEGEQYL. Recombination joined TRBV28 with TRBJ2-7; 7 bases in the middle match TRBD2. CDR1 is given as MDHEN and CDR2 as SYDVKM, both from the germline V gene. Counting both end residues, the CDR3 totals 15 amino acids. Of the read, only the CDR3 DNA is kept; its 45 bases are in frame from base 1.